The 22 T cell receptor beta chains presented below share a single source sample, sequenced in a study of cytomegalovirus exposure and HLA in healthy donors. PCR was performed using 60 Vbeta and 13 Jbeta primers. The assay was immunoSEQ multiplex PCR, and TCRdb's table has in-frame clones only and misses some. The sample lists some 150,000 clones, roughly 80% seen once, with about 0.77% in the top ten. The specimen sequenced was PBMCs. The receptors come from a woman younger than 30 in good health and CMV-seronegative.

This chain connects TRBV5-4 to TRBJ2-2, with D tentatively TRBD1 (6 bases). V was cut by 3 bases and J by 1 base, with 10 bases left in between. The germline V gene has CDR1 SGHNT and CDR2 YYREEE (reference sequence). The CDR3 extends over 15 amino acids. The CDR3 sequence: CASSSGTQNTGELFF. Written as DNA, the CDR3 is TGTGCCAGCAGCTCAGGGACACAGAACACCGGGGAGCTGTTTTTT.

J is TRBJ2-1 and V is TRBV10-3; 8 bases line up with TRBD2. The CDR3 runs to 15 residues. CDR1 is ENHRY and CDR2 is SYGVKD in the germline V gene. The junction had 11 bases not matched to a gene; V was cut back by 4 bases and J by 9 bases. CDR3 bases: TGTGCCATCAGTGGTATGAAGCGGGAGTCGGTTGAGCAGTTCTTC. Translating it yields CAISGMKRESVEQFF.

This clone was recorded only once. V and J are TRBV28 and TRBJ2-1, with TRBD2 identical over 8 bases. The CDR3 extends over 17 amino acids. The V and J ends lost 5 bases and 6 bases, in that order; junction bases with no gene match: 15. Germline V CDR1 and CDR2: MDHEN, SYDVKM. As DNA, the CDR3 is TGTGCCAGCAGTGTATCACGTAGCGGGATTAGGATCAATGAGCAGTTCTTC. It encodes CASSVSRSGIRINEQFF. Looking up the rest from reference TRBV28 and TRBJ2-1 gives the full variable domain: DVKVTQSSRYLVKRTGEKVFLECVQDMDHENMFWYRQDPGLGLRLIYFSYDVKMKEKGDIPEGYSVSREKKERFSLILESASTNQTSMYLCASSVSRSGIRINEQFFGPGTRLTVL.

This rearrangement joins TRBV5-1 to TRBJ2-3; a weak D match, TRBD2 (6 bases). The CDR3 length is 15 residues. V was pared by 5 bases and J by 0 bases, with 13 bases between. In germline, CDR1 is SGHRS, CDR2 YFSETQ. The CDR3 DNA sequence: TGCGCCAGCAGGGCTAGCGCGACTAGCACAGATACGCAGTATTTT. Translated, it gives CASRASATSTDTQYF.

CDR3 coding DNA: TGTGCCAGCAGGCACCTCGGACAGGGGGGAACCCTTAATGAAAAACTGTTTTTT. It translates to CASRHLGQGGTLNEKLFF. This chain joins TRBV28 and TRBJ1-4; 10 nucleotides line up with TRBD1. The CDR3 has 18 residues. Unmatched junction bases numbered 14, after V lost 6 bases and J lost 4 bases. The germline gives CDR1 MDHEN, CDR2 SYDVKM.

The gene calls are TRBV5-6 and TRBJ1-1; unclear D gene. V was pared by 0 bases and J by 4 bases, with 7 bases between. Germline V lookup: CDR1 SGHDT, CDR2 YYEEEE. The CDR3 contains 13 residues. CDR3 nucleotide sequence: TGTGCCAGCAGCTTGGGGCCGGGCACTGAAGCTTTCTTT. Translating it yields CASSLGPGTEAFF.

The chain couples TRBV28 to TRBJ2-2; tentatively, D is TRBD2 (5 bases). V lost 5 bases to trimming and J lost 4 bases, with 8 bases between them. This CDR3 is built from 13 residues. From germline, CDR1 is MDHEN and CDR2 SYDVKM. CDR3 DNA sequence: TGTGCCAGCAGTCCACGGGGCACCGGGGAGCTGTTTTTT. Amino acid sequence: CASSPRGTGELFF.

This chain connects TRBV4-2 to TRBJ2-1; D may be TRBD1 (6 bases). Germline loops: CDR1 LGHNA, CDR2 YNFKEQ. This CDR3 is built from 16 residues. The V end was cut by 0 bases, the J end by 4 bases, with 13 bases between. CDR3 nucleotide sequence: TGTGCCAGCAGCCAAGAGCACGGGACACCTTACAATGAGCAGTTCTTC. Translating it yields CASSQEHGTPYNEQFF.

CDR3 sequence (DNA): TGTGCCAGCAGCTTAGACAGAAGCTACGAGCAGTACTTC. Protein: CASSLDRSYEQYF. The chain links TRBV7-9 to TRBJ2-7; D uncertain. Trimming stripped 1 base from V and 3 bases from J, with 7 bases between. The germline V gene encodes CDR1 SEHNR and CDR2 FQNEAQ (reference sequence). This CDR3 is built from 13 residues. The entire variable domain, with the rest obtained from reference TRBV7-9 and TRBJ2-7, is as follows: DTGVSQNPRHKITKRGQNVTFRCDPISEHNRLYWYRQTLGQGPEFLTYFQNEAQLEKSRLLSDRFSAERPKGSFSTLEIQRTEQGDSAMYLCASSLDRSYEQYFGPGTRLTVT.

This clone was observed once. The rearrangement links TRBV23-1 to TRBJ1-5, with a possible D match to TRBD1 (6 bases). TRBV23-1 carries the ORF label, with uncertain function. With 3 bases removed from V and 5 bases from J, the gap between germline ends came to 20 bases. CDR3 length equals 17 residues. CDR3 in DNA: TGCGCCAGCAGTCACACGGAGAATCAGGGGAAATATCAGCCCCAGCATTTT. It translates to CASSHTENQGKYQPQHF.

This sequence joins TRBV7-9 and TRBJ2-3; 9 bases fit TRBD1. V lost 5 bases and J lost 4; bases outside the gene matches: 13. The CDR3 runs to 17 residues. The V gene's germline CDR1 is SEHNR and CDR2 FQNEAQ (reference sequence). The CDR3 nucleotides read TGTGCCAGCAGCCCCAGGGGACAGGGCGGAATCGCAGATACGCAGTATTTT. It encodes CASSPRGQGGIADTQYF. Complete variable domain (other parts from reference TRBV7-9 and TRBJ2-3): DTGVSQNPRHKITKRGQNVTFRCDPISEHNRLYWYRQTLGQGPEFLTYFQNEAQLEKSRLLSDRFSAERPKGSFSTLEIQRTEQGDSAMYLCASSPRGQGGIADTQYFGPGTRLTVL.

As DNA, the CDR3 is TGTGCCAGCAGCTTAGCGTCCTGGCGGACAGGAGGGGAGCTGTTTTTT. Its translation is CASSLASWRTGGELFF. This rearrangement joins TRBV7-8 to TRBJ2-2; 7 bases align to TRBD1. With V trimmed by 0 bases and J by 8 bases, 9 bases remained unmatched. The germline gives CDR1 SGHVS, CDR2 FQNEAQ. There are 16 residues in the CDR3.

Only a few counts were recorded for this clone. The J gene is TRBJ1-2, the V gene TRBV19; D not certain. Per germline, CDR1 LNHDA and CDR2 SQIVND (reference sequence). Between the trimmed V and J ends, which lost 1 base and 7 bases, there was a span of 7 bases. The CDR3 consists of 12 residues. CDR3 protein: CASSIGGIGYTF. CDR3 coding DNA: TGTGCCAGTAGTATAGGCGGCATTGGCTACACCTTC.

The gene calls are TRBV11-3 and TRBJ2-2, with 8 nucleotides matching TRBD1. This CDR3 is 15 amino acids long. CDR1 is SGHNT and CDR2 is YENEEA in the germline V gene. The ends lost 5 bases at V and 5 bases at J; junction bases unmatched: 7. Here the CDR3 reads CASSLPDRGTGELFF. For the CDR3, the DNA is TGTGCCAGCAGCCTCCCCGACAGGGGTACCGGGGAGCTGTTTTTT.

Only one count was recorded for this clone. The J gene is TRBJ1-2, the V gene TRBV5-5; unclear D gene. The germline V gene encodes CDR1 SGHKS and CDR2 YYEKEE (reference sequence). The CDR3 length is 13 residues. Trimming pared 1 base from V and 4 bases from J, leaving 8 bases between. CDR3 in DNA: TGTGCCAGCAGCTTGCCGGGAGGCTATGGCTACACCTTC. It codes for CASSLPGGYGYTF.

This rearrangement joins TRBV7-9 to TRBJ2-3; possible D gene TRBD1, 7 bases. V lost 2 bases to trimming and J lost 0 bases, with 15 bases between them. Germline lookup yields CDR1 SEHNR and CDR2 FQNEAQ (reference sequence). CDR3 length: 17 amino acids. The DNA of the CDR3 is TGTGCCAGCAGCTTACTCAGGGGGGCTCATAGCACAGATACGCAGTATTTT. Protein: CASSLLRGAHSTDTQYF.

The chain links TRBV9 to TRBJ1-2; possible D gene TRBD1, 5 bases. This CDR3 contains 12 residues. Trimming removed 6 bases from V and 2 bases from J, with 8 bases in between. CDR1 and CDR2 (germline): SGDLS, YYNGEE. CDR3 loop: CASTRGNYGYTF. The CDR3 nucleotides read TGTGCCAGCACCCGGGGGAACTATGGCTACACCTTC.

The CDR3 loop is CAISGDRGVSYNEQFF. CDR3 DNA sequence: TGTGCCATCAGCGGCGACAGGGGAGTATCCTACAATGAGCAGTTCTTC. This chain connects TRBV10-3 to TRBJ2-1; TRBD1 agrees at 8 bases. V trimming: 6 bases; J trimming: 1 base; junction bases outside the gene matches: 8. The CDR3 contains 16 residues. CDR1 is ENHRY, CDR2 SYGVKD, per germline.

The DNA for the CDR3 is TGTGCCAGCAGTTACGGGACTCCTGAAAAACTGTTTTTT. This gives the protein CASSYGTPEKLFF. This chain connects TRBV6-6 to TRBJ1-4, with TRBD1 as a possible D gene (5 bases). The CDR3 consists of 13 residues. Germline V lookup: CDR1 MNHNY, CDR2 SVGAGI (reference sequence). V was cut by 2 bases and J by 7 bases, with 8 bases left in between.

This rearrangement joins TRBV9 to TRBJ2-7; 7 bases map to TRBD2. Germline V CDR1 and CDR2: SGDLS, YYNGEE. This CDR3 contains 13 residues. V trimming: 3 bases; J trimming: 7 bases; junction bases outside the gene matches: 7. Here the CDR3 DNA reads TGTGCCAGCAGCGCCGGACTAGTGCAGGAGCAGTACTTC. The encoded protein is CASSAGLVQEQYF.

The CDR3 protein is CASSRSQTGGDAYEQYF. The CDR3 DNA reads TGCGCCAGCAGCCGAAGTCAAACAGGGGGTGACGCCTACGAGCAGTACTTC. V is TRBV4-1 and J is TRBJ2-7; 8 nucleotides align to TRBD1. V shed 4 bases and J 2 bases; nucleotides not matched to a gene: 13. CDR1 MGHRA and CDR2 YSYEKL come from the germline V gene. This CDR3 has 17 amino acids.

The V call is TRBV7-2, the J call TRBJ1-2, with 7 bases identical to TRBD1. Germline values: CDR1 SGHTA, CDR2 FQGNSA. CDR3 length: 13 amino acids. The junction had 2 bases not matched to a gene; V was cut back by 2 bases and J by 5 bases. CDR3 in amino acids: CASSLTGEYGYTF. CDR3 bases: TGTGCCAGCAGCTTAACAGGGGAGTATGGCTACACCTTC.